Listed below are T cell receptor beta chains from one sample, sequenced in a study of shared clonotypes between healthy human individuals. Clones were sequenced by immunoSEQ multiplex PCR, and TCRdb holds only the in-frame ones, with some missing. The sample holds a few million clones, approximately 92% seen once. Sequenced input: naive CD4+ T cells sorted from blood. The receptors come from a man aged 18 to 29 in good health. CDR3s include the opening cysteine and the closing phenylalanine or tryptophan. The D gene is left open where the match is weak. For some rows the clone size is stated as once, few or many, or as a class when expanded; others skip it.

j_call	d_call	clone_size	v_call	cdr3_nt	cdr3_aa
TRBJ2-5	-	once	TRBV4-1	TGCGCCAGCAGCCAAGTGGACCTACCAGAGACCCAGTACTTC	CASSQVDLPETQYF
TRBJ1-5	-	-	TRBV6-1	TGTGCCAGCAGTGAAGCGCTTTGGGGTGGACAGCCCCAGCATTTT	CASSEALWGGQPQHF
TRBJ2-7	-	-	TRBV14	TGTGCCAGCAGGGGCTCAGGTTCAGGCGAGCAGTACTTC	CASRGSGSGEQYF
TRBJ1-1	-	few	TRBV20-1	TGCAGTCCCCGGGACACTGAAGCTTTCTTT	CSPRDTEAFF
TRBJ2-7	-	-	TRBV19	TGTGCCAGTAGTCAGGGAGCGGGTCACTACGAGCAGTACTTC	CASSQGAGHYEQYF
TRBJ2-7	-	-	TRBV7-9	TGTGCCAGCAGCTTAGATCATAGGGTGCTCCAGGGCCTGCAGTACTTC	CASSLDHRVLQGLQYF
TRBJ2-7	-	-	TRBV11-2	TGTGCCAGCAGCTTAGATGTGGGAAAAGGCCACGAGCAGTACTTC	CASSLDVGKGHEQYF
TRBJ2-6	-	-	TRBV28	TGTGCCAGCAGTCCCGGGTCCTTTGGGGCCAACGTCCTGACTTTC	CASSPGSFGANVLTF
TRBJ2-7	TRBD1	-	TRBV5-1	TGCGCCAGCAGCTTACAGGGGGCGTCGGTCTACGAGCAGTACTTC	CASSLQGASVYEQYF
TRBJ2-1	TRBD1	-	TRBV7-9	TGTGCCAGCAGCTTCTCCGGGACAGCCTACAATGAGCAGTTCTTC	CASSFSGTAYNEQFF
TRBJ2-3	TRBD1	once	TRBV25-1	TGTGCCAGCAGTGCCACGACAGGGAGCACAGATACGCAGTATTTT	CASSATTGSTDTQYF
TRBJ2-1	TRBD2	-	TRBV19	TGTGCCAGTAGTTTTATAGCGGGAGGTAACAATGAGCAGTTCTTC	CASSFIAGGNNEQFF
TRBJ2-7	-	-	TRBV6-5	TGTGCCAGCAGTTACCGACGGAGCTCCTACGAGCAGTACTTC	CASSYRRSSYEQYF
TRBJ1-2	-	-	TRBV27	TGTGCCAGCAGTTTATATGGGCCTGGTCGGAGCGAAAACTATGGCTACACCTTC	CASSLYGPGRSENYGYTF
TRBJ2-7	-	-	TRBV5-6	TGTGCCAGCAGCTCCGCCGGGTCCTACGAGCAGTACTTC	CASSSAGSYEQYF
TRBJ2-4	TRBD1	-	TRBV7-9	TGTGCCAGCAGCTTACAGGGGGCGCCCAAAAACATTCAGTACTTC	CASSLQGAPKNIQYF
TRBJ1-5	TRBD1	-	TRBV27	TGTGCCAGCAGTTTATTCCCCGGACAGGAAGTACCCCAGCATTTT	CASSLFPGQEVPQHF
TRBJ2-1	-	-	TRBV6-5	TGTGCCAGCAGTCCCCGGGTTGGCTCCTACAATGAGCAGTTCTTC	CASSPRVGSYNEQFF
TRBJ1-2	TRBD1	-	TRBV19	TGTGCCAGTAGTAATACAGGGGGCCCTGATAACTATGGCTACACCTTC	CASSNTGGPDNYGYTF
TRBJ1-1	-	-	TRBV2	TGTGCCAGCAGGGTAGACGGAACAAACACTGAAGCTTTCTTT	CASRVDGTNTEAFF
TRBJ2-5	TRBD1	-	TRBV6-4	TGTGCCAGCAGTCAGACAGGGGTGAGGCAAGAGACCCAGTACTTC	CASSQTGVRQETQYF
TRBJ2-7	TRBD1	-	TRBV5-4	TGTGCCAGCAGCTTGGGGGACAGGGGTGGCTACGAGCAGTACTTC	CASSLGDRGGYEQYF
TRBJ2-1	-	-	TRBV11-2	TGTGCCAGCAGCTTAGATTTCCTAGGCCACAATGAGCAGTTCTTC	CASSLDFLGHNEQFF
TRBJ2-2	-	-	TRBV6-5	TGTGCCAGTTCCCGCGGGGGCCCGAACACCGGGGAGCTGTTTTTT	CASSRGGPNTGELFF
TRBJ2-1	TRBD2	-	TRBV6-5	TGTGCCAGCAGTACCCCAGCGGGGGGGCCGAATGAGCAGTTCTTC	CASSTPAGGPNEQFF
TRBJ2-2	TRBD1	-	TRBV9	TGTGCCAGCAGCCCACGGACAGGGGGCGCGACCGGGGAGCTGTTTTTT	CASSPRTGGATGELFF
TRBJ2-1	TRBD1	-	TRBV29-1	TGCAGCGTTGAAGAGGGGACAGGGCCTTCCTACAATGAGCAGTTCTTC	CSVEEGTGPSYNEQFF
TRBJ2-5	-	-	TRBV5-1	TGCGCCAGCAGCTTGGAGAGTTACGAAGAGACCCAGTACTTC	CASSLESYEETQYF
TRBJ2-1	-	-	TRBV11-3	TGTGCCAGCAGCTTAGGTGACCCCCAAAATCTTGAGCAGTTCTTC	CASSLGDPQNLEQFF
TRBJ2-2	TRBD1	few	TRBV7-2	TGTGCCAGCAGCTTAGCGGGGACAGGGAAGTTCGGGGAGCTGTTTTTT	CASSLAGTGKFGELFF
TRBJ2-5	TRBD2	-	TRBV7-2	TGTGCCAGCAGCTTTCTAGCGGGGGAGGGGGAGACCCAGTACTTC	CASSFLAGEGETQYF
TRBJ1-1	-	-	TRBV29-1	TGCAGCCCAACGCGGACGGAGAACACTGAAGCTTTCTTT	CSPTRTENTEAFF
TRBJ2-1	-	-	TRBV5-1	TGCGCCAGCCGGCCCAATGAGCAGTTCTTC	CASRPNEQFF
TRBJ1-5	TRBD1	-	TRBV6-5	TGTGCCAGCGGAAAACAGGGGAGCAATCAGCCCCAGCATTTT	CASGKQGSNQPQHF
TRBJ2-6	TRBD1	-	TRBV30	TGTGCCTGGAGTGCCGACCTTCCGGGACAGGGGGCGCCTGGGGCCAACGTCCTGACTTTC	CAWSADLPGQGAPGANVLTF
TRBJ2-2	-	few	TRBV7-3	TGTGCCAGCAGCTTAACATGGAACACCGGGGAGCTGTTTTTT	CASSLTWNTGELFF
TRBJ1-6	TRBD1	-	TRBV5-1	TGCGCCAGCAGCTCGACAGGGGGCGGCCATAATTCACCCCTCCACTTT	CASSSTGGGHNSPLHF
TRBJ1-1	-	-	TRBV27	TGTGCCAGCAGTTTAGTAGCCCTAGGGGGGGTCACTGAAGCTTTCTTT	CASSLVALGGVTEAFF
TRBJ2-7	TRBD2	-	TRBV2	TGTGCCAGCAGTGAAGGGACTAGCGGGCCCCAGTACTTC	CASSEGTSGPQYF
TRBJ2-3	TRBD2	-	TRBV30	TGTGCCTGGAGTTCCGGAGGCGGGGGGACAGATACGCAGTATTTT	CAWSSGGGGTDTQYF
TRBJ2-1	-	-	TRBV5-1	TGCGCCAGCAGCTTGCCAGGGGGGAACAATGAGCAGTTCTTC	CASSLPGGNNEQFF
TRBJ2-7	TRBD1	once	TRBV30	TGTGCCTCCCGGGACAGCTCCTACGAGCAGTACTTC	CASRDSSYEQYF
TRBJ1-5	-	-	TRBV5-1	TGCGCCAGCAGCTTGGAAGGGGTCAATCAGCCCCAGCATTTT	CASSLEGVNQPQHF
TRBJ1-5	-	-	TRBV7-2	TGTGCCAGCAGTAAAAACATTATAGTCAGCAATCAGCCCCAGCATTTT	CASSKNIIVSNQPQHF
TRBJ2-3	-	-	TRBV25-1	TGTGCCAGCAGTGATCTTGGGGTTAGCCGCACAGATACGCAGTATTTT	CASSDLGVSRTDTQYF
TRBJ1-3	-	-	TRBV30	TGTGCCTGGAGTGTAGTGAGCTCTGGAAACACCATATATTTT	CAWSVVSSGNTIYF